The 18 T cell receptor beta chains presented below share a single source sample, sequenced in a study of human T cells and chemical hapten exposure. Using its own MiXCR run on the RACE reads, TCRdb lists one record per CDR3 protein. The profile shows about 54,000 distinct CDR3 sequences, just under 10% of them singletons. The time point here: patch test 2, 6 weeks after DPC sensitization. Treatment in this sample: therapeutic diphenylcyclopropenone sensitization with weekly scalp DPC. The starting material was whole blood, obtained in connection with sensitization to the hapten diphenylcyclopropenone (DPC). The receptors shown here come from a woman between 45 and 60 years old with alopecia areata. Some clones in this sample may be carry-over from other donors' samples.

To note about this clonotype: Relative to the germline gene, one junction end is altered; a read error may explain this. V is TRBV11-2 and J is TRBJ2-3; a weak D match, TRBD2 (5 bases). The CDR3 spans 14 residues. Germline-derived CDR1 and CDR2 are SGHAT and FQNNGV. CDR3 amino acids: CAGSFGLSSDTQYF. The CDR3 bases are TGTGCCGGCAGCTTCGGACTGAGTTCGGATACGCAGTATTTT.

In its sample, this clonotype was seen many times. The CDR3 DNA reads TGTGCCAGCTCCCCTTGGGACAGTGTTAATTCACCCCTCCACTTT. Protein product: CASSPWDSVNSPLHF. This sequence joins TRBV18 and TRBJ1-6, with 7 bases aligning to TRBD1. The CDR3 spans 15 residues. The V gene's germline CDR1 is KGHSH and CDR2 LQKENI. Trimming removed 6 bases from V and 6 bases from J; junction bases left unmatched: 8.

The genes are TRBV20-1 and TRBJ1-4; 7 bases line up with TRBD1. Trimming removed 6 bases from V and 8 bases from J; junction bases left unmatched: 3. The CDR3 is 11 residues long. CDR1 and CDR2 (germline): DFQATT, SNEGSKA (reference sequence). Here the CDR3 DNA reads TGCAGTGCGGAACAGGGGGAAAAACTGTTTTTT. It codes for CSAEQGEKLFF.

The J gene is TRBJ2-1, the V gene TRBV18; D is possibly TRBD1 (6 bases). The V gene lost 5 bases and the J gene lost 2 bases, with 13 bases spanning the gap. The CDR3 is 15 amino acids. Germline V gene sequence: CDR1 KGHSH, CDR2 LQKENI. In DNA, the CDR3 is TGTGCCAGCTCAGCAAGGGGGTTCCCCTACAATGAGCAGTTCTTC. Residues: CASSARGFPYNEQFF.

There are a few counts of this clonotype. The V call is TRBV5-1, the J call TRBJ1-2; no clear D gene. In germline, CDR1 is SGHRS, CDR2 YFSETQ. CDR3 length: 13 amino acids. V lost 0 bases and J lost 6, with 9 bases in between. As DNA, the CDR3 is TGCGCCAGCAGCTTGGGACTCGGGGATGGCTACACCTTC. Protein product: CASSLGLGDGYTF.

V is TRBV9 and J is TRBJ2-2; D unclear. The CDR3 runs to 16 residues. Deletions cut 6 bases from V and 1 base from J, with 16 bases between. Germline V gene data show CDR1 as SGDLS and CDR2 as YYNGEE. This CDR3 is CASIGLGHRNTGELFF. The CDR3 DNA reads TGTGCCAGCATCGGGCTAGGGCACAGGAACACCGGGGAGCTGTTTTTT. Full variable domain (rest looked up from reference TRBV9 and TRBJ2-2): DSGVTQTPKHLITATGQRVTLRCSPRSGDLSVYWYQQSLDQGLQFLIQYYNGEERAKGNILERFSAQQFPDLHSELNLSSLELGDSALYFCASIGLGHRNTGELFFGEGSRLTVL.

This clonotype was recorded many times. CDR3 nucleotide sequence: TGTGCCAGCAGTACCGGACAGCTTGAGGCTTTCTTT. It translates to CASSTGQLEAFF. The chain is built from TRBV6-6 and TRBJ1-1; TRBD1 is a possible D gene (6 bases). Trimming cost V 5 bases and J 11 bases, with 15 bases left between them. This CDR3 spans 12 amino acids. Germline lookup yields CDR1 MNHNY and CDR2 SVGAGI (reference sequence).

In its sample, this clonotype was seen many times. The rearrangement joins TRBV5-1 to TRBJ2-1, with 13 bases matching TRBD2. With V trimmed by 3 bases and J by 7 bases, 7 bases remained unmatched. There are 16 residues in the CDR3. CDR1 is SGHRS and CDR2 is YFSETQ in the germline V gene. The CDR3 DNA follows: TGCGCCAGCAGCTCCGGACTAGCGGGAGCCGGGAATGAGCAGTTCTTC. Protein product: CASSSGLAGAGNEQFF.

The sample holds many counts of this clonotype. The chain recombines TRBV2 with TRBJ2-1; D unclear. Trimming pared 4 bases from V and 4 bases from J, leaving 8 bases between. Germline CDR1 and CDR2: SNHLY and FYNNEI. The CDR3 sequence is 13 residues long. The CDR3, as DNA: TGTGCCAGCAGTGGAGCCTATTACAATGAGCAGTTCTTC. It yields the protein CASSGAYYNEQFF.

This clonotype showed up just a few times. V gene TRBV6-5 combines with J gene TRBJ1-1; D gene ambiguous. V lost 7 bases and J 3 bases, leaving 9 bases between the germline ends. CDR1 is MNHEY, CDR2 SVGAGI, per germline. The CDR3 sequence is 12 residues long. Here the CDR3 reads CASMKGHTEAFF. In nucleotides, the CDR3 is TGTGCCAGCATGAAAGGGCACACTGAAGCTTTCTTT.

The V call is TRBV7-9, the J call TRBJ1-1, with D hard to call. CDR3 size: 12 residues. Germline values: CDR1 SEHNR, CDR2 FQNEAQ (reference sequence). Trimming cost V 1 base and J 10 bases, with 10 bases left between them. CDR3 DNA: TGTGCCAGCAGCTTAGTTAGAGGAGGAGCTTTCTTT. It translates to CASSLVRGGAFF.

The table lists this clonotype with a few counts. This chain links TRBV29-1 with TRBJ1-4; D is undetermined. Germline V CDR1 and CDR2: SQVTM, ANQGSEA. The CDR3 has 12 amino acids. The V gene lost 6 bases and the J gene lost 8 bases, with 13 bases spanning the gap. Here the CDR3 reads CSVVASAEKLFF. Written as DNA, the CDR3 is TGCAGCGTGGTCGCTTCGGCGGAAAAACTGTTTTTT.

J is TRBJ2-2 and V is TRBV2; the match to TRBD2 covers 7 bases. J gave up 0 bases and V 8 bases, and 6 bases lay outside the gene matches. This CDR3 has 15 residues. Looked up from germline, CDR1 is SNHLY and CDR2 is FYNNEI. Written as DNA, the CDR3 is TGTGCCAGCCTCCGGGACTACTCGAACACCGGGGAGCTGTTTTTT. It specifies CASLRDYSNTGELFF. Filled out from reference TRBV2 and TRBJ2-2, the complete variable domain reads EPEVTQTPSHQVTQMGQEVILRCVPISNHLYFYWYRQILGQKVEFLVSFYNNEISEKSEIFDDQFSVERPDGSNFTLKIRSTKLEDSAMYFCASLRDYSNTGELFFGEGSRLTVL.

This clonotype was observed a few times. This rearrangement joins TRBV10-2 to TRBJ2-5, with 7 bases matching TRBD1. J was trimmed by 5 bases and V by 5 bases; bases with no gene match: 8. CDR3 length equals 14 residues. Germline V lookup: CDR1 WSHSY, CDR2 SAAADI. CDR3 region: CASSPTGLGETQYF. The DNA for the CDR3 is TGCGCCAGCAGTCCGACAGGGTTAGGCGAGACCCAGTACTTC.

This clonotype was observed at least ten times. The chain recombines TRBV12-3 or TRBV12-4 with TRBJ1-5, with 7 bases matching TRBD1. The CDR3 loop spans 15 amino acids. Losses at the gene ends were 6 bases for V and 5 bases for J; bases not matched to a gene: 10. DNA for the CDR3: TGTGCCAGCAGCTCCCGAACAGGGGAATATCAGCCCCAGCATTTT. It translates to CASSSRTGEYQPQHF.

There are many counts of this clonotype. The chain has TRBV29-1 and TRBJ1-2; 7 bases fit TRBD1. V was pared by 6 bases and J by 2 bases, with 3 bases of the junction left unmatched. CDR1 is SQVTM and CDR2 is ANQGSEA in the germline V gene. This CDR3 is built from 12 residues. The CDR3, as DNA: TGCAGCGTCACGACAGGGAACTATGGCTACACCTTC. It translates to CSVTTGNYGYTF.

The table lists this clonotype with a few counts. The rearrangement joins TRBV6-2 or TRBV6-3 to TRBJ2-1, with a tentative D call TRBD1 (5 bases). From germline, CDR1 is MNHEY and CDR2 SVGEGT. V was clipped by 7 bases and J by 8 bases, with 18 bases between them. This CDR3 is built from 14 residues. The CDR3 region is CASTGAGKVDEQFF. CDR3 in DNA: TGTGCCAGCACCGGCGCAGGGAAAGTCGATGAGCAGTTCTTC.

Many counts were recorded for this clonotype. The V and J genes are TRBV29-1 and TRBJ2-7, with 11 bases aligning to TRBD1. The trim removed 4 bases at V and 2 bases at J, leaving 10 bases unmatched. The CDR3 loop spans 16 amino acids. The germline V gene encodes CDR1 SQVTM and CDR2 ANQGSEA. Here the CDR3 DNA reads TGCAGCGTTGTTGTCGGTGAGGGACAGGGGGCCTACGAGCAGTACTTC. This sequence encodes CSVVVGEGQGAYEQYF.